This T cell receptor beta chain derives from a study of a mutant IDH1 vaccine in newly diagnosed glioma. On this clone itself: Its antigen is not identified.

Germline V gives CDR1 SGHRS, CDR2 YFSETQ. The CDR3 extends over 15 amino acids. Trimming took 0 bases from V and 4 from J; bases not matched to a gene: 3. Regarding time point: week 35, safety follow-up. Each vaccine dose was 300 ug of mutant IDH1 20-mer peptide, with topical imiquimod. The protocol was immunoSEQ multiplex PCR, while the TCRdb copy is restricted to in-frame clones and leaves out a portion. The table shows 31,000 or so clones, with roughly four fifths occurring only once. The sample in question was PBMCs, obtained from a glioma patient whose treatment included an IDH1 peptide vaccine. This chain joins TRBV5-1 and TRBJ2-2; TRBD2 matches at 7 bases. The clonotype was recovered from a man aged 30 to 39 with glioma. CDR3 sequence reads: CASSLEGRGTGELFF. Written as DNA, the CDR3 is TGCGCCAGCAGCTTGGAGGGGAGGGGCACCGGGGAGCTGTTTTTT.